This TCR beta chain was documented in a study of cytomegalovirus exposure and HLA in healthy donors. Study-wide findings and caveats: CMV antigen specificity of three CMV-associated chains was confirmed in vitro. Altogether, 150 to 200 TCR beta chains were recorded as cytomegalovirus-associated.

With respect to this clone: Its cognate antigen is unknown.

Primers for the PCR totalled 60 Vbeta and 13 Jbeta. Sequencing was performed with immunoSEQ multiplex PCR; in TCRdb, only in-frame clones are kept and a portion is missing. With some 70,000 clones in the sample, the ten largest clones hold under 3%. Sequenced material: PBMCs. This TCR was recovered from a man aged 40-49 years in good health and CMV-seronegative.

For the CDR3, the DNA is TGTGCCAGCAGCTTAGACGGGTTGAACACCGGGGAGCTGTTTTTT. This gives the protein CASSLDGLNTGELFF. The V and J genes are TRBV11-2 and TRBJ2-2, with D uncertain. Germline values: CDR1 SGHAT, CDR2 FQNNGV. Between the trimmed V and J ends, which lost 0 bases and 1 base, there was a span of 6 bases. CDR3 length: 15 amino acids.